This entry describes one TCR beta chain. These data belong to a study of blood T cell repertoires in COVID-19. Whole-study context: Italy, Spain and the United States were the sources of the convalescent and acute COVID-19 samples. From T cells, B-cell-depleted T cells, or PBMCs came the material, which was cDNA or gDNA.

Under the authors' procedure: The assay estimated nucleated cells by amplifying reference gene primers. This table comes from immunoSEQ multiplex PCR, and its TCRdb copy is limited to in-frame clones, with some not included. That table is the source of V, J and clone size, and D and trimming were worked out from the DNA. The profile shows about 150,000 clones, around 83% of them singletons. CDR3 length equals 14 residues. The germline V gene encodes CDR1 SNHLY and CDR2 FYNNEI. With 6 bases clipped from V and 0 bases from J, the junction kept 4 bases outside the gene matches. Seattle enrolled patients during active infection and tracked them longitudinally.

This chain links TRBV2 with TRBJ1-1; TRBD1 matches 7 bases. The source of this sequence is a woman aged 60-75 years with COVID-19, enrolled during active disease. The sample was peripheral blood. The CDR3 loop reads CASSGRGMNTEAFF. CDR3 sequence (DNA): TGTGCCAGCAGCGGCAGGGGGATGAACACTGAAGCTTTCTTT.